This T cell receptor beta chain was found in a study of cytomegalovirus exposure and HLA in healthy donors. Study in general: The roughly 100 million unique TCR beta sequences, from around 200 million T cells, were found by an earlier analysis. Findings and limits, study-wide: DRB1 showed the most TCR associations and HLA-C the fewest in a later analysis, as rates varied by HLA locus. TRBV6-2, TRBV6-3 and some other V segments were excluded as indistinguishable. As was reported, the HLA-A and HLA-B alleles of most subjects were accurately predicted from TCR beta sequences.

The CDR3 extends over 19 amino acids. Germline V gene data show CDR1 as MGHRA and CDR2 as YSYEKL. Losses at the gene ends were 1 base for V and 5 bases for J; bases not matched to a gene: 13. Comments on this clone: Its cognate antigen is unknown. The CDR3 does not close with the conserved phenylalanine or tryptophan, likely indicating a read error.

13 Jbeta primers and 60 Vbeta primers were used for the PCR. Clones were sequenced by immunoSEQ multiplex PCR, and TCRdb holds only the in-frame ones, with some missing. The sample gives some 180,000 clones, around 80% of which show up once; under 1.5% is in the top ten. This TCR was recovered from a girl under 10 years old in good health and CMV-seropositive. V gene TRBV4-1 combines with J gene TRBJ1-5; 11 bases map to TRBD1. What was sequenced was PBMCs. The CDR3 sequence: CASSQVFLDRGRRDQPQHV. CDR3 nucleotide sequence: TGCGCCAGCAGCCAAGTCTTTTTGGACAGGGGGCGTCGGGATCAGCCCCAGCATGTT.